A single sample is the source of the 15 T cell receptor beta chains below, sequenced in a study of metastatic and nonmetastatic thyroid tumors. Patients were all untreated before their thyroid surgery. TCRdb re-called the PCR reads with MiXCR. The sample holds 35,000 to 45,000 clones; around 2.9% are singletons and the top ten take roughly a tenth. Sequencing was carried out using blood. The receptors were sampled from a female donor with papillary thyroid cancer or a benign thyroid nodule (not recorded which). Some clones in this sample may be carry-over from other donors' samples.

The chain links TRBV3-1 to TRBJ1-4, with D possibly TRBD1 on 5 matching bases. CDR3 length equals 16 residues. Germline CDR1 and CDR2: LGHDT and YNNKEL (reference sequence). V was clipped by 4 bases and J by 7 bases, with 19 bases between them. The CDR3 loop is CASSPSLTDSPEKLFF. In nucleotides, the CDR3 is TGTGCCAGCAGCCCGAGCTTGACAGACAGCCCTGAAAAACTGTTTTTT.

Only a few counts were recorded for this clone. The rearrangement joins TRBV20-1 to TRBJ1-3, with a possible D match to TRBD1 (5 bases). V gave up 3 bases and J gave up 4 bases, with 13 bases separating them. This CDR3 comprises 14 residues. Per the germline V gene, CDR1 is DFQATT and CDR2 is SNEGSKA (reference sequence). The DNA for the CDR3 is TGCAGTGCTAGCATCGGGGCGCCCGGAAACACCATATATTTT. This sequence encodes CSASIGAPGNTIYF.

This clone was seen a handful of times. The junction departs from germline at one end; a sequencing error may be responsible. The V call is TRBV12-3 or TRBV12-4, the J call TRBJ2-7; D is uncertain. The CDR3 extends over 14 amino acids. The CDR3 loop is CASSFGGNSDEQYF. The DNA of the CDR3 is TGTGCCAGCAGTTTCGGCGGAAACTCCGACGAGCAGTACTTC.

This clone was found many times. V and J are TRBV12-3 or TRBV12-4 and TRBJ2-1; 8 bases agree with TRBD2. The CDR3 consists of 18 residues. The J segment lost 0 bases and the V segment lost 3 bases, leaving 10 bases of the junction unmatched. CDR3 sequence: CASSFWVGRASSYNEQFF. The CDR3 nucleotides read TGTGCCAGCAGTTTTTGGGTCGGGAGGGCTAGCTCCTACAATGAGCAGTTCTTC.

Many counts were recorded for this clone. This rearrangement joins TRBV7-9 to TRBJ1-4, with D perhaps matching TRBD1 (6 bases). V shed 0 bases and J shed 6 bases, with 11 bases lying between them. CDR3 size: 15 residues. Germline-derived CDR1 and CDR2 are SEHNR and FQNEAQ (reference sequence). CDR3 sequence (DNA): TGTGCCAGCAGCTTAGCGACGGGGGCTTATGAAAAACTGTTTTTT. As protein: CASSLATGAYEKLFF.

In this sample, this clone is medium-sized (0.01 to 0.1%). The chain couples TRBV20-1 to TRBJ1-5, with D possibly TRBD1 on 6 matching bases. V was trimmed by 6 bases and J by 0 bases, leaving 15 bases between them. The CDR3 runs 15 residues. Germline CDR1 is DFQATT and CDR2 is SNEGSKA (reference sequence). The CDR3 is CSAAGDPYSNQPQHF. DNA for the CDR3: TGCAGTGCCGCAGGGGACCCCTATAGCAATCAGCCCCAGCATTTT.

The chain links TRBV2 to TRBJ2-7, with D possibly TRBD1 on 7 matching bases. V was trimmed by 5 bases and J by 7 bases, leaving 24 bases between them. This CDR3 has 16 residues. Germline values: CDR1 SNHLY, CDR2 FYNNEI. Here the CDR3 reads CASSSDRVGTRGEQYF. CDR3 DNA: TGTGCCAGCAGTTCCGACAGGGTGGGGACTCGGGGGGAGCAGTACTTC.

This clone was counted between two and nine times. This chain connects TRBV6-6 to TRBJ1-3, with D maybe TRBD1 (5 bases). Trimming stripped 0 bases from V and 0 bases from J, with 9 bases between. This CDR3 has 16 amino acids. CDR1 is MNHNY, CDR2 SVGAGI, per germline (reference sequence). CDR3 in amino acids: CASSYSTGVSGNTIYF. The DNA for the CDR3 is TGTGCCAGCAGTTACTCAACAGGCGTCTCTGGAAACACCATATATTTT.

At least ten counts were recorded for this clone. This may be a read error, as it is one base from a much larger clone. V is TRBV5-1 and J is TRBJ1-1, with D uncertain. This CDR3 spans 13 amino acids. Germline values: CDR1 SGHRS, CDR2 YFSETQ. V dropped 5 bases and J dropped 0 bases, with 8 bases sitting between them. CDR3 region: CASSKAMNTEAFF. Written as DNA, the CDR3 is TGCGCCAGCAGTAAAGCCATGAACACTGAAGCTTTCTTT.

This clone was recorded at least ten times. V and J are TRBV11-3 and TRBJ1-1; D uncertain. V shed 5 bases and J shed 1 base, with 14 bases lying between them. Germline CDR1 and CDR2: SGHNT and YENEEA. This CDR3 has 15 amino acids. CDR3 sequence: CASSPRQYPNTEAFF. The CDR3 region has the DNA TGTGCCAGCAGCCCGCGACAATACCCGAACACTGAAGCTTTCTTT.

This clone was detected many times. The J gene is TRBJ2-1, the V gene TRBV27; 9 bases match TRBD1. Germline V CDR1 and CDR2: MNHEY, SMNVEV (reference sequence). This CDR3 has 14 residues. With V trimmed by 3 bases and J by 8 bases, 5 bases remained unmatched. The CDR3 coding sequence is TGTGCCAGCAGTTTCTACAGGGGGCAGGATGAGCAGTTCTTC. Translation gives CASSFYRGQDEQFF.

Comment on this clone: Sequence at one end of the junction differs from germline and may be a read error. J is TRBJ2-3 and V is TRBV12-3 or TRBV12-4; 10 positions agree with TRBD2. The CDR3 runs 14 residues. The CDR3 DNA follows: TGTGCCAGCAGCAGGACTAGCGGCACATATACGCAGTATTTT. Translated, it gives CASSRTSGTYTQYF.

The sample holds many counts of this clone. The gene calls are TRBV6-1 and TRBJ1-1, with 9 bases aligning to TRBD1. V shed 5 bases and J 1 base; nucleotides not matched to a gene: 2. Germline CDR1 is MNHNS and CDR2 is SASEGT. This CDR3 has 14 residues. The CDR3 loop reads CASSRTGANTEAFF. CDR3 nucleotide sequence: TGTGCCAGCAGTAGGACAGGGGCGAACACTGAAGCTTTCTTT.

At least ten counts were recorded for this clone. The V call is TRBV18, the J call TRBJ2-1, with D possibly being TRBD1 or TRBD2 (5 bases each). V was clipped by 2 bases and J by 7 bases, with 12 bases between them. The germline V gene encodes CDR1 KGHSH and CDR2 LQKENI. CDR3 size: 14 residues. The CDR3 region is CASSPGTGFNEQFF. The CDR3 region has the DNA TGTGCCAGCTCACCAGGGACGGGATTTAATGAGCAGTTCTTC. Using reference TRBV18 and TRBJ2-1 for the parts outside the CDR3, the full variable domain is NAGVMQNPRHLVRRRGQEARLRCSPMKGHSHVYWYRQLPEEGLKFMVYLQKENIIDESGMPKERFSAEFPKEGPSILRIQQVVRGDSAAYFCASSPGTGFNEQFFGPGTRLTVL.

This clone was seen more than once but under ten times. This rearrangement joins TRBV12-3 or TRBV12-4 to TRBJ2-1; the D gene is possibly TRBD2 (7 bases). The CDR3 spans 17 residues. V was trimmed by 1 base and J by 8 bases, leaving 21 bases between them. The CDR3 DNA sequence: TGTGCCAGCAGTTTAGGGGAGGGGGGCGGGAGACGCGATGAGCAGTTCTTC. Its translation is CASSLGEGGGRRDEQFF.